The entry below describes one T cell receptor (beta chain). Its antigen is undetermined. This sample was taken from a study of beta chain features in type 1 diabetes. The entirety of the isolated RNA underwent reverse transcription, so expressed TCRB transcripts were sequenced. Data came from immunoSEQ multiplex PCR; TCRdb stores just in-frame clones and leaves some out. This sample has just over 600,000 clones, with about a sixth found just once. Findings and limits, study-wide: Healthy donors had naive, central memory and Treg TCRB repertoires that appeared less similar than those seen among patients.

In total, each donor contributed a single heparinised blood draw that averaged about 110 mL. The sequence was obtained from a man younger than 35 in good health. The sequenced material came from naive CD4+ T cells from blood.

CDR3 coding DNA: TGTGCCAGCAGCCTGACCCGGGCAACTAATGAAAAACTGTTTTTT. As protein: CASSLTRATNEKLFF. The genes are TRBV2 and TRBJ1-4; D unresolved. Germline assignment: CDR1 SNHLY and CDR2 FYNNEI. This CDR3 has 15 residues. The V and J ends lost 6 bases and 0 bases respectively, with 11 bases between them.